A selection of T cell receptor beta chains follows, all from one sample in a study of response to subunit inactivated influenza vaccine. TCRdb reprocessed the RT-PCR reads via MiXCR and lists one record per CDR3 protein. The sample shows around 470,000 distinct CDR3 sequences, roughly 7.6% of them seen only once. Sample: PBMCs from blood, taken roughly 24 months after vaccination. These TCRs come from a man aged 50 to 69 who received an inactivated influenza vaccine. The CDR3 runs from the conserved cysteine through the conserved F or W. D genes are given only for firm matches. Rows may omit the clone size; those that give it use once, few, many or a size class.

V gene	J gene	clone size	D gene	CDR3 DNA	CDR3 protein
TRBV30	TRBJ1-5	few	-	TGTGCCTGGAGCCCTGGGGGGAATCAGCCCCAGCATTTT	CAWSPGGNQPQHF
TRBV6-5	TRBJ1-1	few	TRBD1	TGTGCCAGCAGTTACTCGGACAGGGAGGCAGAAGCTTTCTTT	CASSYSDREAEAFF
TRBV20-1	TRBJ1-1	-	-	TGCAGTGCTTTGGGACGGGTGAACACTGAAGCTTTCTTT	CSALGRVNTEAFF
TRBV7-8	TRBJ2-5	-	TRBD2	TGTGCCAGCAGGGTTTCTAGCGGGGGATACCAAGAGACCCAGTACTTC	CASRVSSGGYQETQYF
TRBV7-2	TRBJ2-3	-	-	TGTGCCAGCGGTACAGGTCACAACACAGATACGCAGTATTTT	CASGTGHNTDTQYF
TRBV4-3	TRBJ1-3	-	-	TGCGCCAGCAGCCAAGATTGGAACACTGGAAACACCATATATTTT	CASSQDWNTGNTIYF
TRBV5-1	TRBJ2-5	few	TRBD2	TGCGCCAGCAGCAAGTCCGGGACTAGCGGAGAGACCCAGTACTTC	CASSKSGTSGETQYF
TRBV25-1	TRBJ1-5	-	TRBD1	TGTGCCAGCAGTGACCGGGACAGGGGATATAGCAATCAGCCCCAGCATTTT	CASSDRDRGYSNQPQHF
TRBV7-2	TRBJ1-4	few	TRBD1	TGTGCCAGCAGCTCCCGGACAGGGTGGTATGAAAAACTGTTTTTT	CASSSRTGWYEKLFF
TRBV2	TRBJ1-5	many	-	TGTGCCAGCAGGCAGGGCCCCGGTCAGCCCCAGCATTTT	CASRQGPGQPQHF
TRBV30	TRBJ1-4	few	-	TGTGCCTGGAGTATAACAGGGCTTAACGAAAAACTGTTTTTT	CAWSITGLNEKLFF
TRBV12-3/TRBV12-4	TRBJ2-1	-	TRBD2	TGTGCCAGCAGTTTCAGAAGCGGGGTTAACAATGAGCAGTTCTTC	CASSFRSGVNNEQFF
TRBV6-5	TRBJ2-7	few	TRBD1	TGTGCCAGCAGTTTAACTCCGGGACAGGGGGCCGACGAGCAGTACTTC	CASSLTPGQGADEQYF
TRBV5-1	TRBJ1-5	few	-	TGCGCCAGCAGCTTGGGACCGACTCCTCAGCCCCAGCATTTT	CASSLGPTPQPQHF
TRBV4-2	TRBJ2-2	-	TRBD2	TGTGCCAGCAGCCAAGAACTAGCGGGGTCCTCGGGCGGGGAGCTGTTTTTT	CASSQELAGSSGGELFF
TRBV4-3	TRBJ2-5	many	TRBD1	TGCGCCAGCAGCCAAAACTTTCCCGGGACAGGGGTAGAGACCCAGTACTTC	CASSQNFPGTGVETQYF
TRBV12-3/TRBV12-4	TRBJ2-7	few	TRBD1	TGTGCCAGCAACGACAGGGGGCAAAGGTACGAGCAGTACTTC	CASNDRGQRYEQYF
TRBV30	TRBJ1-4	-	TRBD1	TGTGCCTGGGGTTGGACAGGGGGCCCAACTAATGAAAAACTGTTTTTT	CAWGWTGGPTNEKLFF
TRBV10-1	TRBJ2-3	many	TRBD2	TGCGCCAGCAGTGAGTCGATGCGGGGGGTCTCAGATACGCAGTATTTT	CASSESMRGVSDTQYF
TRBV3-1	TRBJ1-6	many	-	TGTGCCAGCAGCCAAGAAGAGAATTCACCCCTCCACTTT	CASSQEENSPLHF
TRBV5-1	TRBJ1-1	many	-	TGCGCCTCCGCGGGGAGCACTGGGAACACTGAAGCTTTCTTT	CASAGSTGNTEAFF
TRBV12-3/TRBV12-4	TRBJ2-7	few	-	TGTGCCAGCACCCTCTCGCCGGGACAATCCTACGAGCAGTACTTC	CASTLSPGQSYEQYF
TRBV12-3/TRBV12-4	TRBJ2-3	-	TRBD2	TGTGCCAGCAGTTTCCAGAGGGTAGCGGGAGTAGATACGCAGTATTTT	CASSFQRVAGVDTQYF
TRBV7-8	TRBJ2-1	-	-	TGTGCCAGCAGCTTAGTCGGCCTCCGGTCATACAATGAGCAGTTCTTC	CASSLVGLRSYNEQFF
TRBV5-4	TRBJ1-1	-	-	TGTGCCATCAGCCCCCGGGGCCGAGACACTGAAGCTTTCTTT	CAISPRGRDTEAFF
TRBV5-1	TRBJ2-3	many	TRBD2	TGCGCCAGCAGCGGAGGAGGAGGGACTAGCGGGGGGGCGGCGCAGTATTTT	CASSGGGGTSGGAAQYF
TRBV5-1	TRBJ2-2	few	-	TGCGCCAGCAGCGAGGACAGTCGGAGTGGCGGGGAGCTGTTTTTT	CASSEDSRSGGELFF
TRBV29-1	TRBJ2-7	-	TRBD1	TGCAGCGTTGAGCAAACCGGGACAGACTCCTACGAGCAGTACTTC	CSVEQTGTDSYEQYF
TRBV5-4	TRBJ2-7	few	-	TGTGCCAGCAGCCCGACGCTATCGGACAGCACCTACGAGCAGTACTTC	CASSPTLSDSTYEQYF
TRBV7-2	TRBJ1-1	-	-	TGTGCCAGCAGTAAAAATACCCTGAACACTGAAGCTTTCTTT	CASSKNTLNTEAFF
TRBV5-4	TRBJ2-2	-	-	TGTGCCAGCAGCTTGGCCAGGGGTGCGGACACCGGGGAGCTGTTTTTT	CASSLARGADTGELFF
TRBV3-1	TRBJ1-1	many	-	TGTGCCAGCAGCCAAGGCGGTTTCACTGAAGCTTTCTTT	CASSQGGFTEAFF
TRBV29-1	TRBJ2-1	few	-	TGCAGCGTCAGGCGGGGCTACAATGAGCAGTTCTTC	CSVRRGYNEQFF
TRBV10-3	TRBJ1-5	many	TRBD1	TGTGCCATCAGTGAACAGGGGGCGAGGCAGCCCCAGCATTTT	CAISEQGARQPQHF
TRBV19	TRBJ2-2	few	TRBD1	TGTGCCACCAAGAGGGACAGGGCCACCGGGGAGCTGTTTTTT	CATKRDRATGELFF
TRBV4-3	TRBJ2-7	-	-	TGCGCCAGCAGCCAAGAAGGACTTAATTCCTACGAGCAGTACTTC	CASSQEGLNSYEQYF
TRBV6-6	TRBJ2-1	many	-	TGTGCCAGCAGTTACGCTAGCGCTGAGCAGTTCTTC	CASSYASAEQFF
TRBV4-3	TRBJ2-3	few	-	TGCGCCAGCAGCCAGCGTCGAACAGATACGCAGTATTTT	CASSQRRTDTQYF
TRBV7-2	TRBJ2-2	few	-	TGTGCCAGCAGCTTCAACAGTCACACCGGGGAGCTGTTTTTT	CASSFNSHTGELFF
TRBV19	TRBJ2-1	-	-	TGTGCCAGTAAGATCGGGGAGCGGACAAACAATGAGCAGTTCTTC	CASKIGERTNNEQFF
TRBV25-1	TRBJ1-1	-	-	TGTGCCAGCAGTCCCTCCGGGACATTTTCCACTGAAGCTTTCTTT	CASSPSGTFSTEAFF
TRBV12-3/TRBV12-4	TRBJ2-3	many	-	TGTGCCAGCAAGTTACAAGGCACAGATACGCAGTATTTT	CASKLQGTDTQYF
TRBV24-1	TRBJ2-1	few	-	TGTGCCACCAGTGCCCAGGGTGGGGGCAATGAGCAGTTCTTC	CATSAQGGGNEQFF
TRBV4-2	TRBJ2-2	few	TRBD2	TGTGCCAGCAGCCCCCCGGGACTAGCGGGGGTGAGCGGGGAGCTGTTTTTT	CASSPPGLAGVSGELFF
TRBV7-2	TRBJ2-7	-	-	TGTGCCAGCAGCTCTATGCGGGGCTCCTACGAGCAGTACTTC	CASSSMRGSYEQYF
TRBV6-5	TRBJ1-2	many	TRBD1	TGTGCCAGCAGCTCCGACAGGGGGGCGCATGATGGCTACACCTTC	CASSSDRGAHDGYTF
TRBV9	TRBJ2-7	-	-	TGTGCCAGCAGCGTAACTGGGGAAGCCTACGAGCAGTACTTC	CASSVTGEAYEQYF
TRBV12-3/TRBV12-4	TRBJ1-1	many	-	TGTGCCAGCAGTTTAGCGTTGGTTACTGAAGCTTTCTTT	CASSLALVTEAFF
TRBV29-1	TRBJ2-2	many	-	TGCAGCGTTGCTAGCGTGGCCGGGGAGCTGTTTTTT	CSVASVAGELFF
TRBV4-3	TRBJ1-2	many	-	TGCGCCAGCAGCCGCGCAGGGACCTATGGCTACACCTTC	CASSRAGTYGYTF
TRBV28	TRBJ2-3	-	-	TGTGCCAGCAGTTCCGGGAGTTCGGGCACAGATACGCAGTATTTT	CASSSGSSGTDTQYF
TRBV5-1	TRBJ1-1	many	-	TGCGCCAGCAGCTTAGCCCCCTGGGTTACTGAAGCTTTCTTT	CASSLAPWVTEAFF
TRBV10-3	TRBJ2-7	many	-	TGTGCCATAAGAAAGACATCCGGGACCCAAGAGTACGAGCAGTACTTC	CAIRKTSGTQEYEQYF
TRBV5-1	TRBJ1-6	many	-	TGCGCCAGCAGCTTGGCCGGCAGCAATAATTCACCCCTCCACTTT	CASSLAGSNNSPLHF
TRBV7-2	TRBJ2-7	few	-	TGTGCCAGCAGCACGGGGGCGGATTACTACGAGCAGTACTTC	CASSTGADYYEQYF
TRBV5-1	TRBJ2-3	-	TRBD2	TGCGCCAGCAGCCCTCCGGTGCGGGGGGGGCGGACAGATACGCAGTATTTT	CASSPPVRGGRTDTQYF
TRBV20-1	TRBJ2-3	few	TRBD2	TGCAGTGCTAGAGCTCTAGCGGGTAATGGGAATACGCAGTATTTT	CSARALAGNGNTQYF